This is a list of T cell receptor beta chains from one sample in a study of blood T cell repertoires in COVID-19. Sequenced by immunoSEQ multiplex PCR; TCRdb stores in-frame clones only, minus some. The sample has roughly 190,000 clones, around 83% seen once. Sequenced: peripheral blood. These receptors all stem from a man aged 45 to 65 with active or convalescent COVID-19. The CDR3 runs from the conserved cysteine through the conserved F or W. Each record gives: V gene, J gene, CDR3 protein.

TRBV28	TRBJ1-5	CASSLTGQSNQPQHF
TRBV7-6	TRBJ2-1	CASSPTLSSYNEQFF
TRBV7-9	TRBJ2-2	CASSLGHPRNTGELFF
TRBV3-1/TRBV3-2	TRBJ1-2	CASRPGQGYGYTF
TRBV5-4	TRBJ1-1	CASSPLQGGGTEAFF
TRBV15	TRBJ1-4	CATSRGGADLAATNEKLFF
TRBV28	TRBJ1-5	CASSLLEANNQPQHF
TRBV19	TRBJ2-2	CASSIVGHPNTGELFF
TRBV28	TRBJ1-4	CASSTRTGRDEKLFF
TRBV6-1	TRBJ1-5	CASSERAGVSNQPQHF
TRBV6-5	TRBJ1-5	CASRETGGWNQPQHF
TRBV10-3	TRBJ1-1	CAISEQGPRIPEAFF
TRBV27	TRBJ2-7	CASRRQGLSYEQYF
TRBV10-3	TRBJ1-3	CAISRGGSGNTIYF
TRBV28	TRBJ1-4	CASSINRVGNEKLFF
TRBV28	TRBJ2-7	CASRKLAEQYF
TRBV10-3	TRBJ2-1	CAIRGAGGPNEQFF
TRBV5-1	TRBJ2-3	CASSTPGGVGTDTQYF
TRBV28	TRBJ2-7	CASSSPWTGESYEQYF
TRBV3-1/TRBV3-2	TRBJ1-4	CASSQDFSEKLFF